Included here is one T cell receptor (beta chain) sequence, with context. TCRdb keeps only in-frame clones here, not all; method: immunoSEQ multiplex PCR. The data show roughly 70,000 clones, around 79% seen once. The CDR3 loop spans 15 amino acids. Trimming took off 5 bases at V and 2 bases at J, with 15 bases between the two ends. CDR1 and CDR2 from the germline V gene are MNHNS and SASEGT. The sample belongs to a study of glioma-infiltrating T cells after dendritic cell vaccination. Sequencing was performed on blood, taken before dendritic cell vaccination. The J gene is TRBJ2-5, the V gene TRBV6-1; D might be TRBD2 (5 bases). The sequence came from a human donor with glioblastoma. For the CDR3, the DNA is TGTGCCAGCAGTCCCCTTAGGACTTATCAAGAGACCCAGTACTTC. Amino acid sequence: CASSPLRTYQETQYF.